Here is one T cell receptor (beta chain) with its context. Authors' methods: Reference gene primer amplification gave nucleated cell count estimates. The data were produced by immunoSEQ multiplex PCR, yet TCRdb's version contains in-frame clones alone and is incomplete. D and trimming were read from the DNA, whereas the V and J calls and clone size are those reported in that table. The table has about 52,000 clones, roughly 86% seen once; the top ten hold approximately 25%. The data are from a study of blood T cell repertoires in COVID-19. Study at large: Italy, Spain and the United States were the sources of the convalescent and acute COVID-19 samples. The cDNA or gDNA used as material had been derived from T cells, B-cell-depleted T cells, or PBMCs.

The germline V gene encodes CDR1 SGDLS and CDR2 YYNGEE. V lost 0 bases, J lost 5 bases, and 6 bases stayed unmatched. The CDR3 consists of 16 residues. The TCR sequence derives from a woman older than 75 with acute or convalescent COVID-19. The genes are TRBV9 and TRBJ2-5; 11 nucleotides match TRBD2. Sequenced: peripheral blood. CDR3 nucleotide sequence: TGTGCCAGCAGCGTAGGTAGCGGGAGGGCCGGGGAGACCCAGTACTTC. Translation gives CASSVGSGRAGETQYF.